The 13 T cell receptor beta chains below all came from one sample that was sequenced in a study of blood T cell repertoires in COVID-19. Using immunoSEQ multiplex PCR, the repertoire was profiled, and TCRdb retains in-frame clones only, with some absent. The sample holds tens of thousands of clones, more than 70% seen once. Sequenced input: peripheral blood. These receptors were taken from a woman between 65 and 79 years old with acute or convalescent COVID-19.

The rearrangement links TRBV13 to TRBJ1-1; D remains ambiguous. The germline V and J ends were trimmed by 0 bases and 11 bases, with 13 bases remaining between them. This CDR3 is built from 13 residues. Germline CDR1 PRHDT, CDR2 FYEKMQ (reference sequence). The CDR3 sequence: CASSLGYRRWAFF. DNA for the CDR3: TGTGCCAGCAGCTTAGGATATCGCCGGTGGGCTTTCTTT.

This rearrangement joins TRBV19 to TRBJ2-3, with TRBD2 matching 7 bases. This CDR3 comprises 14 residues. Germline V gene sequence: CDR1 LNHDA, CDR2 SQIVND (reference sequence). The J segment lost 1 base and the V segment lost 9 bases, leaving 7 bases of the junction unmatched. CDR3 sequence reads: CASGRSGGTDTQYF. The DNA of the CDR3 is TGTGCCAGCGGACGGAGCGGGGGCACAGATACGCAGTATTTT.

This chain joins TRBV6-5 and TRBJ2-7, with 9 bases fitting TRBD2. The germline CDR1 and CDR2 sequences are MNHEY and SVGAGI. The CDR3 spans 15 residues. Trimming removed 2 bases from V and 5 bases from J; junction bases left unmatched: 7. In DNA form, the CDR3 reads TGTGCCAGCAGTTACGGGCGGGAGGGCCTCGACGAGCAGTACGTC. This encodes CASSYGREGLDEQYV.

The sample holds a few counts of this clone. The rearrangement uses TRBV5-1 and TRBJ1-1, with TRBD1 matching over 9 bases. CDR3 length: 19 amino acids. The germline V gene has CDR1 SGHRS and CDR2 YFSETQ. Trimming cost V 4 bases and J 1 base; bases outside gene matches: 17. CDR3 DNA sequence: TGCGCCAGCAGCCGTCCGGGACAGGGTAGACCCGAGGAGAACACTGAAGCTTTCTTT. Translating gives CASSRPGQGRPEENTEAFF.

The gene calls are TRBV10-3 and TRBJ2-5; TRBD1 aligns across 8 bases. CDR3 size: 14 residues. Germline lookup yields CDR1 ENHRY and CDR2 SYGVKD. Trimming removed 3 bases from V and 1 base from J; junction bases left unmatched: 1. CDR3 protein: CAISDQGAQETQYF. DNA of the CDR3: TGTGCCATCAGTGACCAGGGGGCCCAAGAGACCCAGTACTTC.

This clone occurred once. The chain couples TRBV6-5 to TRBJ2-1, with 10 bases lining up with TRBD2. There are 14 residues in the CDR3. Germline V gene sequence: CDR1 MNHEY, CDR2 SVGAGI. The ends lost 6 bases at V and 4 bases at J; junction bases unmatched: 3. For the CDR3, the DNA is TGTGCCAGCAGGGAGCGGGAGGGTTACAATGAGCAGTTCTTC. Translation: CASREREGYNEQFF.

This chain joins TRBV29-1 and TRBJ1-1, with D maybe TRBD1 (6 bases). V was pared by 4 bases and J by 0 bases, with 18 bases between. This CDR3 has 16 amino acids. Looked up from germline, CDR1 is SQVTM and CDR2 is ANQGSEA. CDR3 bases: TGCAGCGTTGCGGGGGCCCGGGGGGGCATGAACACTGAAGCTTTCTTT. Translation gives CSVAGARGGMNTEAFF.

This chain joins TRBV27 and TRBJ1-6; the match to TRBD1 covers 9 bases. V dropped 5 bases and J dropped 9; count of bases not matched to a gene: 14. The germline gives CDR1 MNHEY, CDR2 SMNVEV (reference sequence). This CDR3 region has 17 residues. The CDR3 protein is CASSAGVTGQGSSPLHF. The CDR3 nucleotides read TGTGCCAGCAGTGCAGGGGTAACCGGACAGGGGTCTTCACCCCTCCACTTT.

The J gene is TRBJ1-1, the V gene TRBV6-5, with a weak D call TRBD1 (6 bases). CDR3 length: 16 residues. The germline CDR1 and CDR2 sequences are MNHEY and SVGAGI. The V end lost 0 bases, the J end lost 1 base, and 12 bases lay between the germline ends. As DNA, the CDR3 is TGTGCCAGCAGTTACTCGAGGACAGCTTCGAACACTGAAGCTTTCTTT. It is translated as CASSYSRTASNTEAFF.

The chain is built from TRBV10-3 and TRBJ1-6; the match to TRBD1 covers 8 bases. V gave up 0 bases and J gave up 9 bases; unmatched junction bases: 4. Germline V lookup: CDR1 ENHRY, CDR2 SYGVKD. The CDR3 covers 15 residues. CDR3 loop: CAISESPGGSSPLHF. The CDR3 bases are TGTGCCATCAGTGAGTCCCCAGGGGGCAGTTCACCCCTCCACTTT.

J is TRBJ2-2 and V is TRBV2, with 10 bases that match TRBD2. V trimming: 8 bases; J trimming: 4 bases; junction bases outside the gene matches: 10. Germline values: CDR1 SNHLY, CDR2 FYNNEI. The CDR3 runs 16 residues. As DNA, the CDR3 is TGTGCCAGCCTCGAAGCTAGCGGGGGTTTCACCGGGGAGCTGTTTTTT. Translation: CASLEASGGFTGELFF.

The chain links TRBV9 to TRBJ2-5; 7 nucleotides line up with TRBD1. J lost 5 bases, V lost 4 bases, and 14 bases had no gene match. Germline-derived CDR1 and CDR2 are SGDLS and YYNGEE. The CDR3 length is 16 residues. The CDR3 DNA is TGTGCCAGCAGCCCTAACCAGGGGGTAGGGGGCGAGACCCAGTACTTC. Its protein product is CASSPNQGVGGETQYF.

The chain uses TRBV6-6 and TRBJ2-2; the match to TRBD2 covers 8 bases. Germline V gene data show CDR1 as MNHNY and CDR2 as SVGAGI (reference sequence). J gave up 2 bases and V 2 bases, and 4 bases lay outside the gene matches. The CDR3 contains 16 residues. This CDR3 reads CASSYQLAENTGELFF. Written as DNA, the CDR3 is TGTGCCAGCAGTTACCAACTAGCGGAAAACACCGGGGAGCTGTTTTTT.